The 4 T cell receptor beta chains reported below all come from one sample, sequenced in a study of Graves' ophthalmopathy and Graves' hyperthyroidism. From RNA, the CDR3 regions of TCR beta chains were amplified and sequenced. HTBI primers were employed in first-round RT-PCR, then a second-round multiplex PCR followed. TCRdb reprocessed the multiplex PCR reads with MiXCR, giving one entry per CDR3 protein. The repertoire holds hundreds of thousands of distinct CDR3 sequences, with about 38% as singletons. The sample consisted of peripheral blood. The receptors come from an adult man with Graves' ophthalmopathy.

This clonotype was observed a few times. An end of the junction does not agree with germline; a read error may underlie this. The rearrangement links TRBV10-3 to TRBJ2-7; the match to TRBD1 covers 8 bases. The CDR3 extends over 15 amino acids. Germline V lookup: CDR1 ENHRY, CDR2 SYGVKD. The CDR3 protein is CASSYNAQGAYEQYF. The CDR3 DNA is TGTGCCAGCAGTTACAACGCCCAGGGGGCTTACGAGCAGTACTTC.

Worth noting for this clonotype: One base away lies a much larger clone, so this may be a sequencing read error. V is TRBV10-2 and J is TRBJ2-7, with 13 nucleotides matching TRBD2. J gave up 7 bases and V 6 bases, and 6 bases lay outside the gene matches. The germline gives CDR1 WSHSY, CDR2 SAAADI. The length of the CDR3 is 14 residues. CDR3 sequence: CASRPGLAGSEQYF. CDR3 DNA sequence: TGCGCCAGCAGGCCGGGACTAGCGGGATCAGAGCAGTACTTC.

In its sample, this clonotype was seen many times. This chain uses TRBV6-6 with TRBJ2-7; D is uncertain. Germline loops: CDR1 MNHNY, CDR2 SVGAGI (reference sequence). This CDR3 contains 13 residues. Deletions cut 0 bases from V and 4 bases from J, with 7 bases between. CDR3 DNA sequence: TGTGCCAGCAGTTACTCGGGTCATTACGAGCAGTACTTC. Translated, it gives CASSYSGHYEQYF.

This clonotype has a count of ten or more. The chain is built from TRBV19 and TRBJ2-7; 7 positions match TRBD2. The CDR3 is 13 residues long. CDR1 and CDR2 (germline): LNHDA, SQIVND (reference sequence). V shed 3 bases, J shed 6 bases, and the junction held 5 bases outside the gene matches. DNA of the CDR3: TGTGCCAGTAGTATGGGAGGGACTCGCGAGCAGTACTTC. Residues: CASSMGGTREQYF.